The rows below give T cell receptor beta chains drawn from one sample of a study of control samples from healthy donors and cancer patients. TCRdb's table, derived via immunoSEQ multiplex PCR, lists solely in-frame clones and lacks some. The table has roughly 79,000 clones, around 84% seen once. Sequencing was done on a sample of blood. The receptors were gathered from a man aged 45-65 years in good health. Each CDR3 is given with its conserved first and last residue. A D gene is named only where the DNA matches it firmly. Clone size appears in some rows only: once, few, many, or a class for an expanded clone.

d_call: .; clone_size: once; v_call: TRBV2; j_call: TRBJ1-1; cdr3_nt: TGTGCCAGCAGGGCAAACACTGAAGCTTTCTTT; cdr3_aa: CASRANTEAFF
d_call: TRBD2; clone_size: .; v_call: TRBV2; j_call: TRBJ2-2; cdr3_nt: TGTGCCAGAAAACAGCGGGAGAACACCGGGGAGCTGTTTTTT; cdr3_aa: CARKQRENTGELFF
d_call: .; clone_size: .; v_call: TRBV11-2; j_call: TRBJ2-2; cdr3_nt: TGTGCCAGCAGCTTCGGAGGGAGGCATTTCGGGGAGCTGTTTTTT; cdr3_aa: CASSFGGRHFGELFF
d_call: .; clone_size: once; v_call: TRBV25-1; j_call: TRBJ1-2; cdr3_nt: TGTGCCAGCAGTGAAAACATGAGAGGCTACACCTTC; cdr3_aa: CASSENMRGYTF
d_call: TRBD1; clone_size: few; v_call: TRBV11-2; j_call: TRBJ1-3; cdr3_nt: TGTGCCAGCAGCTATTCCTACAGGGGTACCATATATTTT; cdr3_aa: CASSYSYRGTIYF
d_call: TRBD2; clone_size: once; v_call: TRBV6-5; j_call: TRBJ2-7; cdr3_nt: TGTGCCAGCAGTCCCCCCCGGGAGGTCGGGTACGAGCAGTACTTC; cdr3_aa: CASSPPREVGYEQYF
d_call: .; clone_size: .; v_call: TRBV7-9; j_call: TRBJ1-2; cdr3_nt: TGTGCCAGCAGCGCCAGGACGGATGTCTATGGCTACACCTTC; cdr3_aa: CASSARTDVYGYTF
d_call: .; clone_size: .; v_call: TRBV10-3; j_call: TRBJ2-3; cdr3_nt: TGTGCCATCACCCCCGGGACTCGGACCCTCACAGATACGCAGTATTTT; cdr3_aa: CAITPGTRTLTDTQYF
d_call: .; clone_size: .; v_call: TRBV7-9; j_call: TRBJ2-2; cdr3_nt: TGTGCCAGCGACACCCGGGAGCTGTTTTTT; cdr3_aa: CASDTRELFF
d_call: TRBD2; clone_size: .; v_call: TRBV24-1; j_call: TRBJ2-1; cdr3_nt: TGTGCCACCAGACCTGGACTAGCGGGATCCAATGAGCAGTTCTTC; cdr3_aa: CATRPGLAGSNEQFF
d_call: .; clone_size: .; v_call: TRBV9; j_call: TRBJ1-2; cdr3_nt: TGTGCCAGCAGCGTAGAAGGCAGGGGCTACACCTTC; cdr3_aa: CASSVEGRGYTF
d_call: .; clone_size: .; v_call: TRBV7-9; j_call: TRBJ1-3; cdr3_nt: TGTGCCAGCAGCTTACCGAGGGACTACTCTGGAAACACCATATATTTT; cdr3_aa: CASSLPRDYSGNTIYF
d_call: .; clone_size: .; v_call: TRBV6-6; j_call: TRBJ2-1; cdr3_nt: TGTGCCAGCAGTTACCCCGGGACACGGGTGTTGGATGAGCAGTTCTTC; cdr3_aa: CASSYPGTRVLDEQFF
d_call: .; clone_size: few; v_call: TRBV12-3/TRBV12-4; j_call: TRBJ2-7; cdr3_nt: TGTGCCAGCAGTTGGGGTCTCCGGGGCCCCGACTTC; cdr3_aa: CASSWGLRGPDF
d_call: .; clone_size: .; v_call: TRBV6-6; j_call: TRBJ1-6; cdr3_nt: TGTGCCAGCAGTTACCCCGTTGTGGATAATTCACCCCTCCACTTT; cdr3_aa: CASSYPVVDNSPLHF
d_call: .; clone_size: .; v_call: TRBV10-3; j_call: TRBJ2-2; cdr3_nt: TGTGCCATCAGTGCCGGACTCAACACCGGGGAGCTGTTTTTT; cdr3_aa: CAISAGLNTGELFF
d_call: TRBD1; clone_size: .; v_call: TRBV11-2; j_call: TRBJ2-1; cdr3_nt: TGTGCCAGCAGCTCCTTCCCCGGGACAGGGTTCGATGAGCAGTTCTTC; cdr3_aa: CASSSFPGTGFDEQFF
d_call: .; clone_size: .; v_call: TRBV11-3; j_call: TRBJ2-3; cdr3_nt: TGTGCCAGCAGCTCTGGACCCACAGATACGCAGTATTTT; cdr3_aa: CASSSGPTDTQYF
d_call: TRBD1; clone_size: .; v_call: TRBV9; j_call: TRBJ2-7; cdr3_nt: TGTGCCAGCAGTCCGGGACAGGACCCAACCTACGAGCAGTACTTC; cdr3_aa: CASSPGQDPTYEQYF
d_call: TRBD2; clone_size: .; v_call: TRBV7-7; j_call: TRBJ2-3; cdr3_nt: TGTGCCAGCAGCTTAGAGCCGGCCGGGAGGAATACGCAGTATTTT; cdr3_aa: CASSLEPAGRNTQYF
d_call: TRBD1; clone_size: .; v_call: TRBV30; j_call: TRBJ1-6; cdr3_nt: TGTGCCTGGACTAGAGGGACAGGAGGAAGTTCACCCCTCCACTTT; cdr3_aa: CAWTRGTGGSSPLHF
d_call: .; clone_size: .; v_call: TRBV6-5; j_call: TRBJ1-1; cdr3_nt: TGTGCCAGCAGTTATTCCCCGATGAACACTGAAGCTTTCTTT; cdr3_aa: CASSYSPMNTEAFF